These 15 T cell receptor beta chains were all obtained from the same sample, sequenced in a study of cytomegalovirus exposure and HLA in healthy donors. Primers: 60 Vbeta forward and 13 Jbeta reverse. TCRdb keeps only in-frame clones here, not all; method: immunoSEQ multiplex PCR. This sample has roughly 130,000 clones; approximately 81% occur once, and the top ten carry about 2%. The sequenced sample was PBMCs. Receptors were obtained from a man between 18 and 35 years old in good health and CMV-seronegative.

This chain joins TRBV5-1 and TRBJ2-3; 12 nucleotides align to TRBD2. CDR1 is SGHRS, CDR2 YFSETQ, per germline. With V trimmed by 3 bases and J by 2 bases, 4 bases remained unmatched. This CDR3 is built from 16 residues. The CDR3 protein is CASSSLAGGATDTQYF. CDR3 nucleotides: TGCGCCAGCAGCTCACTAGCGGGAGGAGCCACAGATACGCAGTATTTT.

In DNA, the CDR3 is TGTGCCAGCAGCTCCCGTTTGAGGGAAAGAGAGACCCAGTACTTC. Residues: CASSSRLRERETQYF. The chain joins TRBV7-8 to TRBJ2-5; D may be TRBD2 (5 bases). The germline V gene encodes CDR1 SGHVS and CDR2 FQNEAQ. This CDR3 has 15 amino acids. Trimming took 4 bases from V and 4 from J, leaving 16 bases between them.

The chain's CDR3 is CASSTDGTTGETQYF. The CDR3, as DNA: TGTGCCAGCAGCACCGACGGAACAACGGGAGAGACCCAGTACTTC. The chain uses TRBV7-3 and TRBJ2-5; D is unresolved. V was cut by 5 bases and J by 4 bases, with 17 bases left in between. This CDR3 spans 15 amino acids. Germline CDR1 reads SGHTA; CDR2 reads FQGTGA.

This rearrangement joins TRBV19 to TRBJ2-3, with D perhaps matching TRBD1 (7 bases). The germline V and J ends were trimmed by 10 bases and 5 bases, with 16 bases remaining between them. Germline CDR1 LNHDA, CDR2 SQIVND (reference sequence). The CDR3 sequence is 13 residues long. The CDR3 DNA sequence: TGTGCCACAAGACAGGGAGGAGGAGATACGCAGTATTTT. Encoded protein: CATRQGGGDTQYF.

The sample holds a few counts of this clone. Here the CDR3 DNA reads TGTGCCAGCAGCTTCCCCAGGGACAGGGGGATCGGGGTGAACACTGAAGCTTTCTTT. Protein: CASSFPRDRGIGVNTEAFF. V gene TRBV7-9 combines with J gene TRBJ1-1, with TRBD1 identical over 11 bases. The CDR3 spans 19 residues. From germline, CDR1 is SEHNR and CDR2 FQNEAQ (reference sequence). Germline trimming cut 3 bases from V and 0 bases from J; bases unmatched to any gene: 12.

The rearrangement joins TRBV5-1 to TRBJ2-3; D is unresolved. This CDR3 region has 14 residues. Trimming pared 5 bases from V and 4 bases from J, leaving 14 bases between. Germline V gives CDR1 SGHRS, CDR2 YFSETQ. CDR3 sequence reads: CASSVSPLADTQYF. The CDR3 DNA follows: TGCGCCAGCAGTGTTTCCCCTCTAGCAGATACGCAGTATTTT.

The rearrangement uses TRBV30 and TRBJ1-1; no clear D. The CDR3 extends over 13 amino acids. CDR1 and CDR2 from the germline V gene are GTSNPN and SVGIG (reference sequence). V gave up 0 bases and J gave up 6 bases, with 11 bases separating them. Here the CDR3 reads CAWSVSGKAEAFF. As DNA, the CDR3 is TGTGCCTGGAGTGTTTCAGGCAAGGCTGAAGCTTTCTTT.

The chain employs TRBV5-1 and TRBJ1-2, with D tentatively TRBD1 (5 bases). The CDR3 is made up of 14 amino acids. V was pared by 7 bases and J by 8 bases, with 21 bases between. CDR1 and CDR2 from the germline V gene are SGHRS and YFSETQ. The CDR3 reads CASGRDGGGGGYTF. As DNA, the CDR3 is TGCGCCAGCGGCAGAGATGGGGGAGGAGGCGGCTACACCTTC. Together with reference TRBV5-1 and TRBJ1-2, the CDR3 gives the full variable domain: KAGVTQTPRYLIKTRGQQVTLSCSPISGHRSVSWYQQTPGQGLQFLFEYFSETQRNKGNFPGRFSGRQFSNSRSEMNVSTLELGDSALYLCASGRDGGGGGYTFGSGTRLTVV.

This chain's CDR3 is CASAGGDSNQPQHF. CDR3 in DNA: TGTGCCAGCGCCGGAGGGGATAGCAATCAGCCCCAGCATTTT. The rearrangement uses TRBV4-2 and TRBJ1-5; the D gene is possibly TRBD1 (5 bases). CDR1 is LGHNA, CDR2 YNFKEQ, per germline. V was shortened by 8 bases and J by 0 bases, with 11 bases between the two germline ends. The CDR3 has 14 amino acids.

V gene TRBV5-4 combines with J gene TRBJ2-1, with D tentatively TRBD1 (6 bases). CDR1 is SGHNT, CDR2 YYREEE, per germline (reference sequence). CDR3 size: 13 residues. V lost 0 bases and J 6 bases, leaving 7 bases between the germline ends. Written as DNA, the CDR3 is TGTGCCAGCAGCTTGGGGGGGCGCAATGAGCAGTTCTTC. Translating it yields CASSLGGRNEQFF.

The chain uses TRBV27 and TRBJ1-5; tentative D call: TRBD1 (5 bases). This CDR3 comprises 14 residues. Trimming cost V 2 bases and J 11 bases, with 16 bases left between them. Per germline, CDR1 MNHEY and CDR2 SMNVEV (reference sequence). CDR3 nucleotide sequence: TGTGCCAGCAGTTTAAATCGGCAGGCGGGGGCCCAGCATTTT. The encoded protein is CASSLNRQAGAQHF.

This clone was detected only once. This chain joins TRBV5-1 and TRBJ2-1; D is undetermined. This CDR3 is 14 amino acids long. CDR1 and CDR2 (germline): SGHRS, YFSETQ. V was clipped by 2 bases and J by 2 bases, with 8 bases between them. The CDR3 loop reads CASSFPSPYNEQFF. DNA of the CDR3: TGCGCCAGCAGCTTCCCCTCCCCCTACAATGAGCAGTTCTTC. Complete variable domain (other parts from reference TRBV5-1 and TRBJ2-1): KAGVTQTPRYLIKTRGQQVTLSCSPISGHRSVSWYQQTPGQGLQFLFEYFSETQRNKGNFPGRFSGRQFSNSRSEMNVSTLELGDSALYLCASSFPSPYNEQFFGPGTRLTVL.

The chain combines TRBV14 with TRBJ2-1, with 9 bases fitting TRBD2. This CDR3 has 15 amino acids. Trimming removed 8 bases from V and 4 bases from J; junction bases left unmatched: 9. CDR1 is SGHDN, CDR2 FVKESK, per germline. Here the CDR3 reads CASALLAGYYNEQFF. The CDR3 region has the DNA TGTGCCAGCGCGCTCCTAGCGGGATATTACAATGAGCAGTTCTTC.

The rearrangement links TRBV5-1 to TRBJ1-5; the match to TRBD1 covers 8 bases. Germline CDR1 SGHRS, CDR2 YFSETQ. The CDR3 runs 14 residues. Unmatched junction bases numbered 5, after V lost 4 bases and J lost 5 bases. This chain's CDR3 is CASSTGTGDQPQHF. The CDR3 nucleotides read TGCGCCAGCAGCACCGGGACAGGAGATCAGCCCCAGCATTTT.

This chain connects TRBV29-1 to TRBJ2-7; 9 nucleotides match TRBD1. From germline, CDR1 is SQVTM and CDR2 ANQGSEA. The CDR3 sequence is 15 residues long. V was pared by 6 bases and J by 2 bases, with 11 bases of the junction left unmatched. DNA for the CDR3: TGCAGCGTGGCTGGGGGGGACAGGGAAACCTACGAGCAGTACTTC. Translation gives CSVAGGDRETYEQYF.